The 3 T cell receptor beta chains listed next were all sequenced from one sample in a study of blood T cell repertoires in COVID-19. Sequencing was performed with immunoSEQ multiplex PCR; in TCRdb, only in-frame clones are kept and a portion is missing. The table records 34,000 or so clones, roughly three quarters of them present only once. Sequenced sample: peripheral blood. The receptors derive from an elderly man with acute or convalescent COVID-19.

CDR3 amino acids: CASTRTSGGPGELFF. The CDR3 region has the DNA TGTGCCAGCACGCGAACTAGCGGTGGCCCCGGGGAGCTGTTTTTT. The V gene is TRBV9, the J gene TRBJ2-2, with 8 bases that match TRBD2. V dropped 6 bases and J dropped 6; count of bases not matched to a gene: 10. The length of the CDR3 is 15 residues. Germline V gene data show CDR1 as SGDLS and CDR2 as YYNGEE.

The chain employs TRBV2 and TRBJ2-1; D is perhaps TRBD2 (5 bases). V was cut by 8 bases and J by 5 bases, with 19 bases left in between. Germline V gives CDR1 SNHLY, CDR2 FYNNEI. The CDR3 length is 15 residues. The CDR3 is CASGGRSQRNNEQFF. The CDR3 bases are TGTGCCAGCGGAGGTCGAAGTCAGCGGAACAATGAGCAGTTCTTC.

The V and J genes are TRBV11-1 and TRBJ1-6, with D unclear. The CDR3 runs 16 residues. V lost 5 bases and J 2 bases, leaving 13 bases between the germline ends. CDR1 SGHAT and CDR2 FQDESV come from the germline V gene (reference sequence). This CDR3 reads CASSPGVGAYNSPLHF. The CDR3 coding sequence is TGTGCCAGCAGCCCCGGTGTCGGGGCCTATAATTCACCCCTCCACTTT.